This T cell receptor (beta chain) was sequenced in a study of blood T cell repertoires in COVID-19. Followed longitudinally, the Seattle patients had been enrolled during active infection. V was cut by 3 bases and J by 2 bases, with 8 bases left in between. The V gene's germline CDR1 is SGHAT and CDR2 FQNNGV. This CDR3 has 15 amino acids. The table came from immunoSEQ multiplex PCR; TCRdb's copy has only in-frame clones and leaves some out. The sample shows some 180,000 clones, 70% to 90% of them seen only once. This TCR derives from a man aged 50 to 59 with COVID-19, enrolled during active disease. The sequencing input was peripheral blood. The chain recombines TRBV11-2 with TRBJ2-6, with D tentatively TRBD1 (5 bases). The CDR3 DNA is TGTGCCAGCAGCTTTTCCAGGGCTGGGGCCAACGTCCTGACTTTC. Protein product: CASSFSRAGANVLTF.